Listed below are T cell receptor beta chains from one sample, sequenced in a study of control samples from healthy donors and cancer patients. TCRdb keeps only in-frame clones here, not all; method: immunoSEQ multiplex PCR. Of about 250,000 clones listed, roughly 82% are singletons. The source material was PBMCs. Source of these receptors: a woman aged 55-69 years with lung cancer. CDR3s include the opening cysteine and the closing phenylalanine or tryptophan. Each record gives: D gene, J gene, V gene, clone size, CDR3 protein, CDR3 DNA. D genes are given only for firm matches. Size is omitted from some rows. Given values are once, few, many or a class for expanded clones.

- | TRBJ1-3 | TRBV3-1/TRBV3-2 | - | CASSETPGSGNTIYF | TGTGCCAGCAGCGAAACGCCGGGATCTGGAAACACCATATATTTT
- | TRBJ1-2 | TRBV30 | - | CAWSPWGLGGYTF | TGTGCCTGGAGTCCCTGGGGCCTGGGCGGCTACACCTTC
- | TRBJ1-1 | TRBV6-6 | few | CASSYMGIGDTEAFF | TGTGCCAGCAGTTACATGGGGATAGGGGACACTGAAGCTTTCTTT
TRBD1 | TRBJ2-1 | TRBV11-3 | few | CASSRTGGYEQFF | TGTGCCAGCAGCCGAACAGGGGGCTATGAGCAGTTCTTC
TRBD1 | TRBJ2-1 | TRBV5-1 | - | CASSWDRGHRNEQFF | TGCGCCAGCAGCTGGGACAGGGGGCATCGCAATGAGCAGTTCTTC
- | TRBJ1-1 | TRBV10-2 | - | CASTRDTEAFF | TGCGCCAGCACGAGGGACACTGAAGCTTTCTTT
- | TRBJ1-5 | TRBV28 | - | CASSLLGGGNQPQHF | TGTGCCAGCAGTTTATTGGGGGGGGGCAATCAGCCCCAGCATTTT
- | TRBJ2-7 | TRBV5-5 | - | CASSSLQGTDEQYF | TGTGCCAGCAGCTCTCTTCAGGGTACCGACGAGCAGTACTTC
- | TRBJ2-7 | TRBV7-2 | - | CASSPRSSYEQYF | TGTGCCAGCAGCCCCCGGTCCTCCTACGAGCAGTACTTC
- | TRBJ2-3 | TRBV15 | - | CATSGGRVSTDTQYF | TGTGCCACCAGCGGGGGACGGGTCAGCACAGATACGCAGTATTTT
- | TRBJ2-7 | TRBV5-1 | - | CASSLESVGEQYF | TGCGCCAGCAGCTTGGAGTCCGTGGGTGAGCAGTACTTC
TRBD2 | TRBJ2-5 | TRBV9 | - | CASSASSGRGQETQYF | TGTGCCAGCAGCGCCTCTAGCGGGAGGGGCCAAGAGACCCAGTACTTC
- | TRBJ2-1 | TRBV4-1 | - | CASSQGPSSYNEQFF | TGCGCCAGCAGCCAAGGGCCAAGCTCCTACAATGAGCAGTTCTTC
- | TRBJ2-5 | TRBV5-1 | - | CASSLSTVAETQYF | TGCGCCAGCAGCTTGAGTACCGTAGCAGAGACCCAGTACTTC
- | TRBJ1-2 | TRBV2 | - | CASSVRTDDGYTF | TGTGCCAGCAGTGTAAGAACAGACGATGGCTACACCTTC
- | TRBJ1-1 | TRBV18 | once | CASSPDRHTEAFF | TGTGCCAGCTCCCCTGACAGGCACACTGAAGCTTTCTTT
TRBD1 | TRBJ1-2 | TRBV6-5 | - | CASSLGQSNYGYTF | TGTGCCAGCAGCTTGGGACAGAGTAACTATGGCTACACCTTC
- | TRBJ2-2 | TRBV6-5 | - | CASSYSRGAGELFF | TGTGCCAGCAGTTACTCGAGAGGGGCCGGGGAGCTGTTTTTT
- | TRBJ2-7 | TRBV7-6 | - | CASSLDYEQYF | TGTGCCAGCAGCTTGGACTACGAGCAGTACTTC
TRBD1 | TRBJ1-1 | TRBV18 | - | CASSPRTGNTEAFF | TGTGCCAGCTCACCAAGGACAGGGAACACTGAAGCTTTCTTT
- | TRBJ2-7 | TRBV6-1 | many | CASSESQAATYEQYF | TGTGCCAGCAGTGAAAGCCAGGCTGCAACCTACGAGCAGTACTTC
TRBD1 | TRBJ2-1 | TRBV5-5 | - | CASRRPPGQGFNEQFF | TGTGCCAGCAGGCGCCCGCCGGGACAGGGATTCAATGAGCAGTTCTTC
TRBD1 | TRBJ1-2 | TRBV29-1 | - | CSVVVSGQGGYGYTF | TGCAGCGTTGTGGTGTCCGGACAGGGGGGGTATGGCTACACCTTC
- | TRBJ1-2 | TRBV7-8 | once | CASSLAGGGYTF | TGTGCCAGCAGCTTAGCAGGGGGTGGCTACACCTTC
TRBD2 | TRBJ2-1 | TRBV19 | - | CEEAASGGDEQFF | TGTGAGGAGGCGGCTAGCGGGGGGGATGAGCAGTTCTTC
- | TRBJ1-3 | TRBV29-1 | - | CSVGYSGNTIYF | TGCAGCGTCGGGTACTCTGGAAACACCATATATTTT
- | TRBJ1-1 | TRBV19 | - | CASSVRLLLNTEAFF | TGTGCCAGTAGTGTCAGACTCCTGCTCAACACTGAAGCTTTCTTT
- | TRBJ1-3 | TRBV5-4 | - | CASSIQASGNTIYF | TGTGCCAGCAGCATACAGGCCTCTGGAAACACCATATATTTT
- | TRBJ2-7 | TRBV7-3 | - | CASSLGVGNEQYF | TGTGCCAGCAGCTTGGGGGTCGGAAACGAGCAGTACTTC
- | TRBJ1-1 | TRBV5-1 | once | CASSLDRKNTEAFF | TGCGCCAGCAGCTTGGACAGAAAGAACACTGAAGCTTTCTTT
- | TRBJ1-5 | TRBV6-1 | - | CASSEARGRGQPQHF | TGTGCCAGCAGTGAAGCGCGGGGACGAGGTCAGCCCCAGCATTTT
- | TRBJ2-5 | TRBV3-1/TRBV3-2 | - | CASSPSSVRETQYF | TGTGCCAGCAGCCCCTCTTCGGTACGAGAGACCCAGTACTTC
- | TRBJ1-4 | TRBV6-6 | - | CASSPGQKNEKLFF | TGTGCCAGCAGCCCCGGACAGAAAAATGAAAAACTGTTTTTT
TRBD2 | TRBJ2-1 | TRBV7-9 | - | CASSATSYDNEQFF | TGTGCCAGCAGCGCGACTAGCTACGACAATGAGCAGTTCTTC
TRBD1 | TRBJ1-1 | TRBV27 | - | CASSLDRASREAFF | TGTGCCAGCAGTTTGGACAGGGCTTCGCGCGAAGCTTTCTTT
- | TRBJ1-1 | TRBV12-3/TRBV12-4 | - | CASSLGTWTEAFF | TGTGCCAGCAGTCTCGGGACATGGACTGAAGCTTTCTTT